Following are 7 T cell receptor beta chains from one sample sequenced in a study of blood T cell repertoires in COVID-19. Data came from immunoSEQ multiplex PCR; TCRdb stores just in-frame clones and leaves some out. The sample includes more than 85,000 clones, about 76% of them seen just once. Sequenced input: peripheral blood. The receptors derive from a man older than 75 with acute or convalescent COVID-19.

The DNA for the CDR3 is TGTGCCAGCAGCTTAGCGGGCAGCCAAGAGACCCAGTACTTC. It codes for CASSLAGSQETQYF. This rearrangement joins TRBV7-8 to TRBJ2-5; D is unclear. The CDR3 extends over 14 amino acids. The V gene's germline CDR1 is SGHVS and CDR2 FQNEAQ. Trimming pared 0 bases from V and 1 base from J, leaving 6 bases between. The whole variable domain, filled in from reference TRBV7-8 and TRBJ2-5, reads GAGVSQSPRYKVAKRGQDVALRCDPISGHVSLFWYQQALGQGPEFLTYFQNEAQLDKSGLPSDRFFAERPEGSVSTLKIQRTQQEDSAVYLCASSLAGSQETQYFGPGTRLLVL.

This clone was detected only a few times. The chain employs TRBV30 and TRBJ1-1; D gene ambiguous. Trimming stripped 6 bases from V and 2 bases from J, with 13 bases between. Germline-derived CDR1 and CDR2 are GTSNPN and SVGIG (reference sequence). The CDR3 runs to 13 residues. CDR3 sequence reads: CACPGLSNTEAFF. CDR3 in DNA: TGTGCCTGTCCCGGACTGTCAAACACTGAAGCTTTCTTT.

The V gene is TRBV7-9, the J gene TRBJ2-2; 12 bases align to TRBD1. Germline CDR1 and CDR2: SEHNR and FQNEAQ (reference sequence). V shed 5 bases and J 7 bases; nucleotides not matched to a gene: 5. The CDR3 covers 15 residues. CDR3 protein: CASSPGTGGDGELFF. As DNA, the CDR3 is TGTGCCAGCAGCCCCGGGACAGGGGGCGACGGGGAGCTGTTTTTT.

The chain is built from TRBV5-1 and TRBJ2-5; TRBD2 might be the D (5 bases). There are 16 residues in the CDR3. Between the trimmed V and J ends, which lost 5 bases and 2 bases, there was a span of 19 bases. Germline values: CDR1 SGHRS, CDR2 YFSETQ. CDR3 sequence: CASREDLGILQETQYF. The CDR3 DNA reads as TGCGCCAGCAGGGAGGATCTTGGGATCTTACAAGAGACCCAGTACTTC.

DNA for the CDR3: TGTGCCAGCAGTGAAATTGGGGGGACAGTGTACGAGCAGTACTTC. It encodes CASSEIGGTVYEQYF. V is TRBV6-1 and J is TRBJ2-7; D may be TRBD1 (7 bases). V lost 2 bases and J lost 4, with 15 bases in between. The CDR3 spans 15 residues. Germline V gene data show CDR1 as MNHNS and CDR2 as SASEGT.

In its sample, this clone was seen a few times. V gene TRBV4-3 combines with J gene TRBJ1-1; 7 bases map to TRBD1. The CDR3 totals 15 residues. The germline V gene encodes CDR1 LGHNA and CDR2 YSLEER. V dropped 4 bases and J dropped 5; count of bases not matched to a gene: 10. The CDR3 DNA sequence: TGCGCCAGCAGCCCCAAGGACAGGAGAGAAACTGAAGCTTTCTTT. Amino acid sequence: CASSPKDRRETEAFF.

This clone appeared once. The chain carries TRBV5-1 and TRBJ1-1; 9 bases fit TRBD1. The CDR3 is made up of 14 amino acids. CDR1 SGHRS and CDR2 YFSETQ come from the germline V gene. Germline trimming cut 4 bases from V and 1 base from J; bases unmatched to any gene: 2. CDR3 DNA sequence: TGCGCCAGCAGCAGGACAGGGGAGAACACTGAAGCTTTCTTT. Its translation is CASSRTGENTEAFF.